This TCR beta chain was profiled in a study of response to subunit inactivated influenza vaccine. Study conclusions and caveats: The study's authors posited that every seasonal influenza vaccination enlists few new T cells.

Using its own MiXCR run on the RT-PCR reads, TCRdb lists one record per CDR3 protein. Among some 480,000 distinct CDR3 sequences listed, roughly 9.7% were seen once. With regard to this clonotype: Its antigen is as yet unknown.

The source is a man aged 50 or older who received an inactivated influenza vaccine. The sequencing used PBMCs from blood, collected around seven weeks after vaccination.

The CDR3 spells CASSLAGLAGVFDTQYF. The CDR3 DNA reads as TGCGCCAGCAGCTTGGCCGGACTAGCGGGAGTGTTCGATACGCAGTATTTT. This chain links TRBV5-1 with TRBJ2-3, with 13 positions matching TRBD2. J gave up 6 bases and V 0 bases, and 7 bases lay outside the gene matches. The CDR3 runs to 17 residues. Germline loops: CDR1 SGHRS, CDR2 YFSETQ.